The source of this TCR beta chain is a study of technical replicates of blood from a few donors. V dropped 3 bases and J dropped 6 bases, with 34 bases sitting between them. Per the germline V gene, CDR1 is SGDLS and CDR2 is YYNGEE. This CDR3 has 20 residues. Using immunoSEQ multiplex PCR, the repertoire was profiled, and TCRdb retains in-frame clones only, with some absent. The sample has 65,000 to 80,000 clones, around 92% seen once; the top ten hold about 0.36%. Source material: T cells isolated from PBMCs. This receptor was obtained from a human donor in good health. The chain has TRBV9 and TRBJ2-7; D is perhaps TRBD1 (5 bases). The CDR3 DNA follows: TGTGCCAGCAGCGCTCGATCTTCCCATGATCAGGGAAGGAGTCCGCTCGAGCAGTACTTC. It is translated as CASSARSSHDQGRSPLEQYF.